The entry below describes one TCR beta chain. RNA transcripts served as template for amplifying TCR beta CDR3 sequences. Investigators did first-round RT-PCR with HTBI primers, then second-round multiplex PCR. TCRdb ran MiXCR on the multiplex PCR reads and lists one entry per CDR3 protein. The table has about 700,000 distinct CDR3 sequences, 35% to 50% seen once; the top ten hold 35% to 55%. This entry comes from a study of Graves' ophthalmopathy and Graves' hyperthyroidism. CDR3 size: 14 residues. Germline V CDR1 and CDR2: MDHEN, SYDVKM. The ends were cut back, 3 bases at V and 3 bases at J, with 12 bases in the middle. The authors diagnosed from clinical symptoms, serum thyroxine, TRAb, thyroid ultrasound and orbital computed tomography.

The source material was peripheral blood. The receptor was isolated from an adult man with Graves' ophthalmopathy. The chain has TRBV28 and TRBJ2-7; the D gene is possibly TRBD1 (6 bases). CDR3 protein: CASSLYRDNYEQYF. The DNA of the CDR3 is TGTGCCAGCAGTTTGTACAGGGACAACTACGAGCAGTACTTC.